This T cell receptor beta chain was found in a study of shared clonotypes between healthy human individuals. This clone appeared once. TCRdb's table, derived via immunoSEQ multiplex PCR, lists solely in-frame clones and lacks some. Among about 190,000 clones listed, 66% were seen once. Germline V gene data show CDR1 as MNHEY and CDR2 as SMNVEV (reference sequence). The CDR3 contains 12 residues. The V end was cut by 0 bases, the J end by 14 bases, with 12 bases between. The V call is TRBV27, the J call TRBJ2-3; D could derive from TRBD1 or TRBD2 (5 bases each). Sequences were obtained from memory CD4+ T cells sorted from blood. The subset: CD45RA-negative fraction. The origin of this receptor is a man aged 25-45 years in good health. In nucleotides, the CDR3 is TGTGCCAGCAGTTTATCGAGGGGCGCGAGGTATTTT. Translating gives CASSLSRGARYF.